The entry below describes one T cell receptor beta chain. Its specificity is not known. CDR3 size: 13 residues. The germline V and J ends were trimmed by 7 bases and 2 bases, with 11 bases remaining between them. Germline CDR1 KGHSH, CDR2 LQKENI. This record belongs to a study of cytomegalovirus exposure and HLA in healthy donors. General study points: TCR association rates varied by HLA locus in a later analysis, with DRB1 highest and HLA-C lowest. Being indistinguishable, some V segments were excluded, TRBV6-2 and TRBV6-3 among them. It has been reported that TCR beta sequences accurately predicted the HLA-A and HLA-B alleles of most subjects.

PCR employed 60 Vbeta and 13 Jbeta primers. The data were produced by immunoSEQ multiplex PCR, yet TCRdb's version contains in-frame clones alone and is incomplete. The profile shows 95,000 to 150,000 clones, under 85% of them singletons. Sequenced material: PBMCs. The receptor's source is a woman in her forties or fifties in good health and CMV-seropositive. V usage is TRBV18 and J usage is TRBJ2-5; a weak D match, TRBD2 (5 bases). CDR3 DNA sequence: TGTGCCAGCTTACCCCCGGGGCAAGAGACCCAGTACTTC. As protein: CASLPPGQETQYF. The full variable domain, rest sourced from reference TRBV18 and TRBJ2-5, is NAGVMQNPRHLVRRRGQEARLRCSPMKGHSHVYWYRQLPEEGLKFMVYLQKENIIDESGMPKERFSAEFPKEGPSILRIQQVVRGDSAAYFCASLPPGQETQYFGPGTRLLVL.